This T cell receptor beta chain originates from a study of response to subunit inactivated influenza vaccine (dated by TCRdb to 2017 to 2018). Context from the whole study: Deep quantitative T cell receptor repertoire profiling was used in the study to track responses to a trivalent subunit inactivated influenza vaccine.

The library relied on RT-PCR. Sequencing used an Illumina HiSeq 2500. TCRdb ran its own pipeline on the public reads, namely fastp trimming at Q25 and MiXCR clone calling, and kept in-frame beta chains. Each CDR3 protein appears once, grouped with its most common genes and DNA. Recorded for this sample are around 520,000 distinct CDR3 sequences; about an eighth of them occurred a single time. The ten top clones hold roughly 10% of the sample. Based on the germline V gene (reference sequence), the CDR1 and CDR2 sequences are DFQATT and SNEGSKA. Trimming leaves V shorter by 5 bases and J shorter by 4 bases, with the junction holding 9 bases beyond the gene matches. From the cysteine up to the phenylalanine, the CDR3 has a length of 14 residues. Only the CDR3 DNA stays, 42 bases, in frame from base 1. Paper-wide results and their limitations: It was suggested by the authors that each seasonal influenza vaccination may recruit only a limited number of new T cells.

In the case of this clonotype: No antigen is known for it. Nothing much larger sits one base from this clone, and base qualities are not available.

Source: PBMCs from blood, taken on the day of vaccination. The chain uses TRBV20-1 and TRBJ2-3, and 7 junction bases match TRBD2. The sequence came from a man aged 45 to 65 who received an inactivated influenza vaccine. Donor details come from another sample of the same person, matched by shared clones. The CDR3 here reads CSAPGLGGADTQYF. The nucleotides are TGCAGTGCTCCGGGACTTGGGGGGGCAGATACGCAGTATTTT.